A selection of T cell receptor beta chains follows, all from one sample in a study of HIV-infected patients and healthy controls. TCRdb recomputed calls from the 5' RACE reads with MiXCR, one row per CDR3 protein. The table records around 11,000 distinct CDR3 sequences, 8% to 13% of them present only once. The specimen comprised blood, sampled before antiretroviral therapy. The receptors were gathered from an adult with HIV infection. The CDR3 runs from the conserved cysteine through the conserved F or W. Fields, in order: clone size, D gene, V gene, J gene, CDR3 protein, CDR3 DNA. A D gene is named only where the DNA matches it firmly. Rows may omit the clone size; those that give it use once, few, many or a size class.

NA	NA	TRBV6-2/TRBV6-3	TRBJ2-7	CASSYSPLSLDEQYF	TGTGCCAGCAGTTACTCCCCGTTATCCCTGGACGAGCAGTACTTC
many	NA	TRBV6-2/TRBV6-3	TRBJ2-5	CASSYSSTDPILETQYF	TGTGCCAGCAGTTACTCGTCGACAGACCCAATTTTGGAGACCCAGTACTTC
many	NA	TRBV7-2	TRBJ1-2	CASSPWSGSYGYTF	TGTGCCAGCAGCCCTTGGAGCGGAAGCTATGGCTACACCTTC
few	TRBD1	TRBV10-3	TRBJ2-7	CAIRDPGQGYEQYF	TGTGCCATCAGAGACCCGGGACAGGGGTATGAGCAGTACTTC
many	TRBD1	TRBV5-1	TRBJ2-6	CASSLGQGVSSGANVLTF	TGCGCCAGCAGCTTAGGACAGGGGGTTTCCTCTGGGGCCAACGTCCTGACTTTC
many	NA	TRBV14	TRBJ1-1	CASSQSYWDTEAFF	TGTGCCAGCAGCCAAAGCTATTGGGACACTGAAGCTTTCTTT
many	TRBD2	TRBV6-2/TRBV6-3	TRBJ2-1	CASIPGGASGGRNEQFF	TGTGCCAGCATCCCCGGGGGGGCTAGCGGGGGGCGCAATGAGCAGTTCTTC
NA	NA	TRBV5-4	TRBJ1-1	CASSSSDMSTEAFF	TGTGCCAGCAGCTCGTCAGACATGAGCACTGAAGCTTTCTTT
NA	NA	TRBV24-1	TRBJ2-1	CATSVRSGPPEQFF	TGTGCCACCAGTGTACGATCGGGGCCACCAGAGCAGTTCTTC
once	TRBD2	TRBV29-1	TRBJ2-1	CSAPKPSGSYNEQFF	TGCAGCGCTCCGAAACCTAGCGGCTCCTACAATGAGCAGTTCTTC
medium-sized	TRBD2	TRBV20-1	TRBJ2-7	CSARGRLAGVEQYF	TGCAGTGCTAGAGGGCGCCTAGCGGGAGTCGAGCAGTACTTC
many	NA	TRBV12-3/TRBV12-4	TRBJ2-2	CASSPLRPSNTGELFF	TGTGCCAGCAGTCCCCTAAGGCCTTCGAACACCGGGGAGCTGTTTTTT
many	NA	TRBV14	TRBJ2-7	CASSHQQVYEQYF	TGTGCCAGCAGCCACCAACAGGTCTACGAGCAGTACTTC
many	NA	TRBV20-1	TRBJ2-3	CSASQSSAAADTQYF	TGCAGTGCTTCCCAAAGTTCAGCGGCGGCAGATACGCAGTATTTT
NA	NA	TRBV19	TRBJ2-2	CASSVQGIRTPGELFF	TGTGCCAGTAGTGTACAGGGAATTCGGACTCCCGGGGAGCTGTTTTTT
medium-sized	TRBD2	TRBV20-1	TRBJ2-3	CSARQASGIRGDTQYF	TGCAGTGCTAGACAGGCTAGCGGGATCAGGGGGGATACGCAGTATTTT
many	NA	TRBV4-3	TRBJ2-4	CASSQEVFLGTIAKNIQYF	TGCGCCAGCAGCCAAGAGGTCTTCCTGGGGACGATAGCCAAAAACATTCAGTACTTC
few	NA	TRBV7-2	TRBJ2-1	CASSLVAGLSYNEQFF	TGTGCCAGCAGCTTAGTAGCAGGGCTCAGCTACAATGAGCAGTTCTTC
many	TRBD2	TRBV12-3/TRBV12-4	TRBJ2-1	CASSLRTSGANEQFF	TGTGCCAGCAGCCTCCGGACTAGCGGGGCCAATGAGCAGTTCTTC
many	NA	TRBV9	TRBJ2-1	CASSVEGGRNEQFF	TGTGCCAGCAGCGTAGAGGGGGGGCGGAATGAGCAGTTCTTC
many	NA	TRBV3-1	TRBJ2-7	CASSQDSQGLSYEQYF	TGTGCCAGCAGCCAAGATTCACAGGGCCTATCCTACGAGCAGTACTTC
once	NA	TRBV5-4	TRBJ2-3	CASSPSSANTDTLYF	TGTGCCAGCAGCCCCTCCAGCGCGAACACAGATACGCTGTATTTT
few	TRBD2	TRBV3-1	TRBJ2-1	CASSHSSGGAFPNEQFF	TGTGCCAGCAGCCACTCTAGCGGGGGGGCCTTTCCCAATGAGCAGTTCTTC
many	NA	TRBV9	TRBJ2-1	CASSINRGVAVSPYNEQFF	TGTGCCAGCAGCATTAACAGGGGAGTAGCGGTAAGCCCCTACAATGAGCAGTTCTTC
many	NA	TRBV18	TRBJ2-5	CASSLNRETQYF	TGTGCCAGCTCACTGAATCGAGAGACCCAGTACTTC
many	TRBD1	TRBV2	TRBJ1-1	CASSPQGGETEAFF	TGTGCCAGCAGCCCCCAGGGGGGAGAAACTGAAGCTTTCTTT